Listed here are 11 T cell receptor beta chains from one sample, sequenced in a study of T cell responses to AZD1222 COVID-19 vaccine. The method was immunoSEQ multiplex PCR; TCRdb's version includes in-frame clones alone and lacks a portion of them. The top ten clones hold about 2.1% of a sample with about 130,000 clones, roughly nine tenths of them seen once. Sequencing was performed on peripheral blood, taken on day 0 of AZD1222 vaccination. Receptor source: an adult in good health.

The chain uses TRBV7-9 and TRBJ2-1; 7 bases fit TRBD1. The CDR3 contains 15 residues. Per germline, CDR1 SEHNR and CDR2 FQNEAQ (reference sequence). V was pared by 0 bases and J by 5 bases, with 4 bases of the junction left unmatched. The CDR3 DNA reads as TGTGCCAGCAGCTTAGCCCTCGGGACAGACAATGAGCAGTTCTTC. It yields the protein CASSLALGTDNEQFF.

The chain combines TRBV21-1 with TRBJ2-3. TRBV21-1 is assigned pseudogene status. The CDR3 runs to 15 residues. CDR3 region: CASSSQGRRTDTQYF. DNA for the CDR3: TGTGCCAGCAGCAGCCAGGGACGACGGACAGATACGCAGTATTTT.

This chain connects TRBV5-1 to TRBJ2-1; 8 bases fit TRBD2. Per the germline V gene, CDR1 is SGHRS and CDR2 is YFSETQ. V lost 0 bases, J lost 6 bases, and 5 bases stayed unmatched. The CDR3 totals 15 residues. The CDR3 reads CASSLVVAGSNEQFF. In nucleotides, the CDR3 is TGCGCCAGCAGCTTGGTGGTAGCGGGGTCCAATGAGCAGTTCTTC.

This clone was observed once. The rearrangement links TRBV19 to TRBJ1-2; D possibly corresponds to TRBD1 (5 bases). This CDR3 contains 16 residues. Germline CDR1 and CDR2: LNHDA and SQIVND (reference sequence). V was pared by 5 bases and J by 4 bases, with 20 bases between. The DNA for the CDR3 is TGTGCCAGTAGTCCTATCCCGACGGGGGGACCCTATGGCTACACCTTC. Its protein is CASSPIPTGGPYGYTF. The full variable domain, its missing parts supplied by reference TRBV19 and TRBJ1-2, is DGGITQSPKYLFRKEGQNVTLSCEQNLNHDAMYWYRQDPGQGLRLIYYSQIVNDFQKGDIAEGYSVSREKKESFPLTVTSAQKNPTAFYLCASSPIPTGGPYGYTFGSGTRLTVV.

Concerning this clone: One end of the junction varies from germline; a read error may be responsible. V gene TRBV9 combines with J gene TRBJ2-1, with D perhaps TRBD2 (6 bases). CDR3 size: 12 residues. The germline V gene has CDR1 SGDLS and CDR2 YYNGEE. The chain's CDR3 is CASSVLEGGEIF. The CDR3 DNA sequence: TGTGCCAGCAGCGTACTCGAAGGCGGGGAAATCTTC.

This clone was observed a few times. The V call is TRBV7-3, the J call TRBJ2-1; weak D call: TRBD1 (5 bases). In germline, CDR1 is SGHTA, CDR2 FQGTGA. V lost 4 bases and J 0 bases, leaving 10 bases between the germline ends. This CDR3 is 15 amino acids long. DNA of the CDR3: TGTGCCAGCAGCTCCAGGGCCAGCTCCTACAATGAGCAGTTCTTC. This codes for CASSSRASSYNEQFF.

This clone was seen once. This chain's CDR3 is CASSYGGSTDTQYF. The CDR3 DNA sequence: TGTGCCAGCAGTTACGGCGGTTCCACAGATACGCAGTATTTT. This sequence joins TRBV6-6 and TRBJ2-3; D unresolved. CDR3 length equals 14 residues. With 2 bases removed from V and 2 bases from J, the gap between germline ends came to 8 bases. Germline V gene lookup returns CDR1 MNHNY and CDR2 SVGAGI (reference sequence).

The chain employs TRBV27 and TRBJ2-2; a possible D gene is TRBD1 (6 bases). This CDR3 comprises 13 residues. Germline V gives CDR1 MNHEY, CDR2 SMNVEV (reference sequence). Trimming removed 11 bases at V and 7 bases at J, with 17 bases between. CDR3 sequence reads: CASQTGSGGELFF. The CDR3 DNA is TGTGCCTCCCAAACAGGGTCTGGCGGGGAGCTGTTTTTT.

The chain has TRBV6-6 and TRBJ2-7, with 9 bases aligning to TRBD1. V shed 5 bases and J 4 bases; nucleotides not matched to a gene: 9. Per germline, CDR1 MNHNY and CDR2 SVGAGI (reference sequence). This CDR3 spans 15 amino acids. CDR3: CASSLGQGPLYEQYF. DNA of the CDR3: TGTGCCAGCAGTCTGGGACAGGGTCCGCTGTACGAGCAGTACTTC.

The V gene is TRBV14, the J gene TRBJ1-2; 8 positions agree with TRBD1. Germline V gene data show CDR1 as SGHDN and CDR2 as FVKESK. The CDR3 covers 14 residues. V shed 3 bases, J shed 7 bases, and the junction held 7 bases outside the gene matches. The chain's CDR3 is CASSQGQGARGYTF. Written as DNA, the CDR3 is TGTGCCAGCAGCCAGGGCCAGGGGGCTCGTGGCTACACCTTC.

This chain links TRBV10-3 with TRBJ1-1, with D possibly being TRBD1 (5 bases). CDR1 and CDR2 from the germline V gene are ENHRY and SYGVKD. Trimming removed 4 bases at V and 1 base at J, with 10 bases between. This CDR3 is 14 amino acids long. DNA of the CDR3: TGTGCCATCAGTGGAGGGGCCCGGAACACTGAAGCTTTCTTT. Its protein product is CAISGGARNTEAFF.